Below, 24 T cell receptor beta chains from the same sample are listed, as sequenced in a study of regulatory T cells in long-lasting Graves disease. Sample time point: persistent/refractory GD, antithyroid drugs over 5 years with positive TRAb. The TCR library was prepared using RNA isolated from PBMCs. Assembly of TCR beta libraries relied on iRepertoire HTBI primers together with Arm-PCR of CDR3 regions. TCRdb ran MiXCR on the multiplex PCR reads and lists one entry per CDR3 protein. The sample lists 300,000 to 500,000 distinct CDR3 sequences; 20% to 25% were seen once. The specimen was peripheral blood mononuclear cells (PBMCs), collected when the disease was refractory, from a patient treated with antithyroid drugs. All receptors derive from a female donor with Graves disease.

The chain recombines TRBV12-3 or TRBV12-4 with TRBJ2-3, with a weak D call TRBD2 (5 bases). Trimming took off 2 bases at V and 2 bases at J, with 14 bases between the two ends. This CDR3 is 16 amino acids long. The CDR3 sequence: CASSLFRRAFTDTQYF. The CDR3 DNA reads as TGTGCCAGCAGTTTATTCCGGCGGGCCTTCACAGATACGCAGTATTTT.

This clonotype was seen a handful of times. The chain recombines TRBV9 with TRBJ2-2; no reliable D call. Germline assignment: CDR1 SGDLS and CDR2 YYNGEE. This CDR3 is 13 amino acids long. Trimming took off 0 bases at V and 7 bases at J, with 7 bases between the two ends. Here the CDR3 DNA reads TGTGCCAGCAGCGTAGCGGGTGGCGGGGAGCTGTTTTTT. Protein: CASSVAGGGELFF. Supplemented by reference TRBV9 and TRBJ2-2, the full variable domain reads DSGVTQTPKHLITATGQRVTLRCSPRSGDLSVYWYQQSLDQGLQFLIQYYNGEERAKGNILERFSAQQFPDLHSELNLSSLELGDSALYFCASSVAGGGELFFGEGSRLTVL.

This clonotype came up many times. This chain connects TRBV27 to TRBJ1-6, with a possible D match to TRBD1 (6 bases). Per germline, CDR1 MNHEY and CDR2 SMNVEV (reference sequence). The CDR3 consists of 15 residues. V was trimmed by 2 bases and J by 9 bases, leaving 14 bases between them. This CDR3 reads CASSLERGGGSPLHF. Here the CDR3 DNA reads TGTGCCAGCAGTTTAGAGCGAGGAGGGGGTTCACCCCTCCACTTT.

The rearrangement links TRBV7-2 to TRBJ2-1, with 12 nucleotides matching TRBD2. The V and J ends lost 4 bases and 0 bases, in that order; junction bases with no gene match: 10. The CDR3 consists of 19 residues. Germline V gives CDR1 SGHTA, CDR2 FQGNSA. CDR3 nucleotide sequence: TGTGCCAGCAGCTACGAAGCGGGACTAGCGGGCAGCTCCTACAATGAGCAGTTCTTC. Protein sequence: CASSYEAGLAGSSYNEQFF. Full variable domain (outside the CDR3, taken from reference TRBV7-2 and TRBJ2-1): GAGVSQSPSNKVTEKGKDVELRCDPISGHTALYWYRQSLGQGLEFLIYFQGNSAPDKSGLPSDRFSAERTGGSVSTLTIQRTQQEDSAVYLCASSYEAGLAGSSYNEQFFGPGTRLTVL.

This clonotype occurred a few times. V and J are TRBV5-8 and TRBJ1-5, with D unresolved. The ends were cut back, 6 bases at V and 10 bases at J, with 17 bases in the middle. Germline V CDR1 and CDR2: SGHTS, YDEGEE. The CDR3 length is 13 residues. In nucleotides, the CDR3 is TGTGCCAGCACCGAGTCAAGATCAAGTCCCCAGCATTTT. Its protein product is CASTESRSSPQHF.

The chain has TRBV7-2 and TRBJ2-3, with D unresolved. Germline assignment: CDR1 SGHTA and CDR2 FQGNSA. V dropped 7 bases and J dropped 6 bases, with 8 bases sitting between them. This CDR3 has 11 residues. For the CDR3, the DNA is TGTGCCAGCACTTCGCTCGATACGCAGTATTTT. It codes for CASTSLDTQYF.

Ten or more counts support this clonotype. The chain links TRBV3-1 to TRBJ1-1; D ambiguous. Germline V gene data show CDR1 as LGHDT and CDR2 as YNNKEL (reference sequence). This CDR3 contains 13 residues. The V end was cut by 3 bases, the J end by 4 bases, with 9 bases between. CDR3 protein: CASSQAGGTEAFF. The CDR3 bases are TGTGCCAGCAGCCAGGCTGGAGGCACTGAAGCTTTCTTT. The variable domain in full, completed from reference TRBV3-1 and TRBJ1-1, reads DTAVSQTPKYLVTQMGNDKSIKCEQNLGHDTMYWYKQDSKKFLKIMFSYNNKELIINETVPNRFSPKSPDKAHLNLHINSLELGDSAVYFCASSQAGGTEAFFGQGTRLTVV.

This chain connects TRBV19 to TRBJ2-2; 11 nucleotides agree with TRBD2. The CDR3 extends over 15 amino acids. Germline CDR1 and CDR2: LNHDA and SQIVND (reference sequence). Unmatched junction bases numbered 14, after V lost 8 bases and J lost 12 bases. This CDR3 reads CASRRELAGVTKLFF. In DNA form, the CDR3 reads TGTGCCAGTCGACGAGAACTAGCGGGAGTGACGAAGCTGTTTTTT. Based on the CDR3 plus reference TRBV19 and TRBJ2-2, the full variable domain is DGGITQSPKYLFRKEGQNVTLSCEQNLNHDAMYWYRQDPGQGLRLIYYSQIVNDFQKGDIAEGYSVSREKKESFPLTVTSAQKNPTAFYLCASRRELAGVTKLFFGEGSRLTVL.

This rearrangement joins TRBV30 to TRBJ2-2; D ambiguous. The CDR3 is made up of 15 amino acids. V was shortened by 2 bases and J by 2 bases, with 12 bases between the two germline ends. Germline lookup yields CDR1 GTSNPN and CDR2 SVGIG (reference sequence). The CDR3 DNA follows: TGTGCCTGGAGTCGAGTTTCCGATAACACCGGGGAGCTGTTTTTT. Amino acids: CAWSRVSDNTGELFF.

This clonotype appeared a few times. The chain employs TRBV14 and TRBJ2-7; D ambiguous. The CDR3 has 15 residues. Trimming took off 0 bases at V and 5 bases at J, with 14 bases between the two ends. The germline V gene has CDR1 SGHDN and CDR2 FVKESK. The CDR3 sequence is CASSQDLGSWDEQYF. The CDR3 nucleotides are TGTGCCAGCAGCCAAGATCTTGGTAGCTGGGACGAGCAGTACTTC.

With respect to this clonotype: This may be a read error, as it is one base from a much larger clone. The rearrangement links TRBV6-2 or TRBV6-3 to TRBJ1-6; 7 nucleotides line up with TRBD1. CDR3 length equals 16 residues. Germline V CDR1 and CDR2: MNHEY, SVGEGT. The CDR3 coding sequence is TGTGCCGGCAGTTACGCTTGGACAGGATCGTATTCACCCCTCCACTTT. Its translation: CAGSYAWTGSYSPLHF.

This clonotype was seen more than once but under ten times. This rearrangement joins TRBV29-1 to TRBJ1-1; D not resolved. Deletions cut 7 bases from V and 2 bases from J, with 8 bases between. CDR1 and CDR2 from the germline V gene are SQVTM and ANQGSEA. The CDR3 spans 11 residues. The CDR3 nucleotides are TGCAGCGCTGCAATCAACACTGAAGCTTTCTTT. It encodes CSAAINTEAFF.

This clonotype was counted many times. The chain combines TRBV9 with TRBJ2-1, with 9 bases identical to TRBD2. With 0 bases clipped from V and 6 bases from J, the junction kept 4 bases outside the gene matches. CDR1 is SGDLS, CDR2 YYNGEE, per germline. This CDR3 is built from 15 residues. CDR3 sequence: CASSVEGLASNEQFF. The CDR3 DNA follows: TGTGCCAGCAGCGTAGAGGGACTAGCAAGCAATGAGCAGTTCTTC.

V gene TRBV9 combines with J gene TRBJ2-7; unclear D gene. From germline, CDR1 is SGDLS and CDR2 YYNGEE. With 0 bases removed from V and 7 bases from J, the gap between germline ends came to 11 bases. This CDR3 has 13 residues. CDR3 protein: CASSVGPLGEQYF. The CDR3 DNA is TGTGCCAGCAGCGTAGGCCCTCTAGGGGAGCAGTACTTC. Variable domain in full (rest from reference TRBV9 and TRBJ2-7): DSGVTQTPKHLITATGQRVTLRCSPRSGDLSVYWYQQSLDQGLQFLIQYYNGEERAKGNILERFSAQQFPDLHSELNLSSLELGDSALYFCASSVGPLGEQYFGPGTRLTVT.

This clonotype occurred a few times. The chain has TRBV7-2 and TRBJ2-5, with no clear D. Per germline, CDR1 SGHTA and CDR2 FQGNSA. The CDR3 is 14 residues long. V lost 2 bases to trimming and J lost 2 bases, with 9 bases between them. CDR3 sequence: CASSLSLPQETQYF. CDR3 DNA: TGTGCCAGCAGCTTAAGCCTACCTCAAGAGACCCAGTACTTC.

This clonotype appeared a few times. The chain carries TRBV6-1 and TRBJ2-7, with a tentative D call TRBD1 (6 bases). The CDR3 is 13 residues long. Trimming removed 5 bases at V and 3 bases at J, with 11 bases between. Per germline, CDR1 MNHNS and CDR2 SASEGT. The CDR3 sequence is CASSLSDSYEQYF. The CDR3 coding sequence is TGTGCCAGCAGTCTCTCGGACAGCTACGAGCAGTACTTC.

This clonotype was seen a handful of times. V gene TRBV6-1 combines with J gene TRBJ1-5; no clear D gene. V gave up 7 bases and J gave up 2 bases, with 9 bases separating them. This CDR3 has 13 residues. Germline V gives CDR1 MNHNS, CDR2 SASEGT. Written as DNA, the CDR3 is TGTGCCAGCAACCCAACGGGCAATCAGCCCCAGCATTTT. It encodes CASNPTGNQPQHF.

This clonotype has ten or more counts. V is TRBV2 and J is TRBJ2-7; the D is unclear. V gave up 6 bases and J gave up 1 base, with 4 bases separating them. The length of the CDR3 is 11 residues. Germline CDR1 and CDR2: SNHLY and FYNNEI. CDR3 region: CASSGSYEQYF. CDR3 bases: TGTGCCAGCAGCGGATCCTACGAGCAGTACTTC.

This clonotype has a count of ten or more. This chain links TRBV28 with TRBJ2-5, with 9 bases aligning to TRBD1. Germline values: CDR1 MDHEN, CDR2 SYDVKM. There are 16 residues in the CDR3. The J segment lost 1 base and the V segment lost 9 bases, leaving 12 bases of the junction unmatched. The CDR3 DNA follows: TGTGCCAGTGCACTTGGGGGGACAGGGAGCCAAGAGACCCAGTACTTC. It translates to CASALGGTGSQETQYF.

The chain links TRBV20-1 to TRBJ2-2, with TRBD2 as a possible D gene (7 bases). CDR1 is DFQATT and CDR2 is SNEGSKA in the germline V gene (reference sequence). Trimming took off 6 bases at V and 1 base at J, with 15 bases between the two ends. The CDR3 length is 15 residues. The CDR3 sequence is CSAPNGGRNTGELFF. CDR3 nucleotide sequence: TGCAGTGCCCCAAACGGGGGGCGGAACACCGGGGAGCTGTTTTTT.

The CDR3 is CASSLRQAGGGYNEQFF. DNA of the CDR3: TGTGCCAGCAGTTTGAGACAGGCCGGGGGTGGGTACAATGAGCAGTTCTTC. V and J are TRBV12-3 or TRBV12-4 and TRBJ2-1; D may match TRBD1 or TRBD2 (6 bases each). CDR3 size: 17 residues. V shed 3 bases and J shed 4 bases, with 19 bases lying between them.

About this clonotype itself: A much larger clone lies a single base off, so this may be a read error. V usage is TRBV20-1 and J usage is TRBJ1-4; D ambiguous. The CDR3 covers 13 residues. Germline lookup yields CDR1 DFQATT and CDR2 SNEGSKA (reference sequence). CDR3 sequence: CSARDPWNEKLVF. In nucleotides, the CDR3 is TGCAGTGCTAGAGATCCGTGGAATGAAAAACTGGTTTTT.

This clonotype was seen repeatedly, ten times or more. CDR3 amino acids: CSARKTGGNTEAFF. For the CDR3, the DNA is TGCAGTGCTAGGAAGACAGGGGGAAACACTGAAGCTTTCTTT. V and J are TRBV20-1 and TRBJ1-1; 9 bases align to TRBD1. J gave up 2 bases and V 3 bases, and 4 bases lay outside the gene matches. The germline CDR1 and CDR2 sequences are DFQATT and SNEGSKA (reference sequence). The CDR3 is 14 amino acids.

This clonotype was picked up a small number of times. V is TRBV7-9 and J is TRBJ1-2; 9 bases are a match to TRBD1. Trimming at V came to 1 base and at J to 4 bases, leaving 16 bases not matched to a gene. CDR1 is SEHNR, CDR2 FQNEAQ, per germline (reference sequence). CDR3 length: 19 amino acids. CDR3 loop: CASSLVIGTGLSYPYGYTF. The CDR3 DNA sequence: TGTGCCAGCAGCTTAGTAATCGGGACAGGGTTATCCTACCCCTATGGCTACACCTTC. Supplemented by reference TRBV7-9 and TRBJ1-2, the full variable domain reads DTGVSQNPRHKITKRGQNVTFRCDPISEHNRLYWYRQTLGQGPEFLTYFQNEAQLEKSRLLSDRFSAERPKGSFSTLEIQRTEQGDSAMYLCASSLVIGTGLSYPYGYTFGSGTRLTVV.